These T cell receptor beta chains were read from a single sample in a study of T cells in Graves' hyperthyroidism and ophthalmopathy. TCRdb called the multiplex PCR reads again in MiXCR, with one record for every CDR3 protein. Seen here are about 480,000 distinct CDR3 sequences, less than 25% observed once, and the top ten hold around 10%. Source material: blood. These receptor sequences come from a woman in her 30s with Graves' ophthalmopathy. Each CDR3 is given with its conserved first and last residue. D genes are given only for firm matches. Size is omitted from some rows. Given values are once, few, many or a class for expanded clones.

J: TRBJ1-2; size: once; D: NA; V: TRBV27; CDR3: CASSLSYSNYGYTF; DNA: TGTGCCAGCAGTTTATCGTACAGCAACTATGGCTACACCTTC
J: TRBJ1-1; size: NA; D: TRBD1; V: TRBV30; CDR3: CAWSTGDPLAFF; DNA: TGTGCCTGGAGCACAGGGGACCCTCTAGCTTTCTTT
J: TRBJ1-2; size: NA; D: TRBD1; V: TRBV12-3/TRBV12-4; CDR3: CASSFGWDSNYGYTF; DNA: TGTGCCAGCAGTTTCGGTTGGGACAGCAACTATGGCTACACCTTC
J: TRBJ1-2; size: many; D: NA; V: TRBV6-5; CDR3: CASSRIEGGNYGYTF; DNA: TGTGCCAGCAGCCGCATCGAGGGCGGTAACTATGGCTACACCTTC
J: TRBJ2-5; size: many; D: NA; V: TRBV3-1; CDR3: CASSQDRGQETQYF; DNA: TGTGCCAGCAGCCAAGATCGGGGGCAAGAGACCCAGTACTTC
J: TRBJ1-2; size: many; D: NA; V: TRBV6-5; CDR3: CASSYQQGDGYTF; DNA: TGTGCCAGCAGTTACCAGCAGGGAGACGGCTACACCTTC
J: TRBJ1-3; size: NA; D: NA; V: TRBV30; CDR3: CAWSAGWSGNTIYF; DNA: TGTGCCTGGAGTGCCGGGTGGTCTGGAAACACCATATATTTT
J: TRBJ2-2; size: NA; D: NA; V: TRBV12-3/TRBV12-4; CDR3: CASSLLRGSGELFF; DNA: TGTGCCAGCAGTTTATTGAGAGGGTCCGGGGAGCTGTTTTTT
J: TRBJ2-5; size: many; D: NA; V: TRBV9; CDR3: CATPPGLALLWGETQYF; DNA: TGTGCCACCCCCCCCGGGCTAGCGCTACTATGGGGAGAGACCCAGTACTTC
J: TRBJ1-1; size: many; D: TRBD1; V: TRBV5-1; CDR3: CASRWDRATEAFF; DNA: TGCGCCAGCAGGTGGGACAGGGCCACTGAAGCTTTCTTT
J: TRBJ1-2; size: many; D: NA; V: TRBV29-1; CDR3: CSVVYFRGYTF; DNA: TGCAGCGTTGTTTACTTCCGCGGCTACACCTTC
J: TRBJ1-1; size: NA; D: NA; V: TRBV12-3/TRBV12-4; CDR3: CASIRQMNTEAFF; DNA: TGTGCCAGCATCAGACAGATGAACACTGAAGCTTTCTTT
J: TRBJ2-5; size: few; D: NA; V: TRBV4-1; CDR3: CASSQDQEAQTQYF; DNA: TGCGCCAGCAGCCAAGATCAGGAGGCCCAGACCCAGTACTTC
J: TRBJ1-5; size: many; D: TRBD1; V: TRBV6-2/TRBV6-3; CDR3: CASSGTGTSNQPQHF; DNA: TGTGCCAGCAGTGGGACAGGGACTAGCAATCAGCCCCAGCATTTT
J: TRBJ1-5; size: NA; D: TRBD1; V: TRBV10-3; CDR3: CATQGLNQPQHF; DNA: TGTGCCACACAGGGGCTTAATCAGCCCCAGCATTTT
J: TRBJ2-7; size: many; D: TRBD1; V: TRBV30; CDR3: CAWSNRDRVYEQYF; DNA: TGTGCCTGGAGTAACCGGGACAGGGTTTACGAGCAGTACTTC
J: TRBJ2-4; size: few; D: NA; V: TRBV10-2; CDR3: CASLTDIAKNIQYF; DNA: TGCGCCAGCCTGACGGACATAGCCAAAAACATTCAGTACTTC